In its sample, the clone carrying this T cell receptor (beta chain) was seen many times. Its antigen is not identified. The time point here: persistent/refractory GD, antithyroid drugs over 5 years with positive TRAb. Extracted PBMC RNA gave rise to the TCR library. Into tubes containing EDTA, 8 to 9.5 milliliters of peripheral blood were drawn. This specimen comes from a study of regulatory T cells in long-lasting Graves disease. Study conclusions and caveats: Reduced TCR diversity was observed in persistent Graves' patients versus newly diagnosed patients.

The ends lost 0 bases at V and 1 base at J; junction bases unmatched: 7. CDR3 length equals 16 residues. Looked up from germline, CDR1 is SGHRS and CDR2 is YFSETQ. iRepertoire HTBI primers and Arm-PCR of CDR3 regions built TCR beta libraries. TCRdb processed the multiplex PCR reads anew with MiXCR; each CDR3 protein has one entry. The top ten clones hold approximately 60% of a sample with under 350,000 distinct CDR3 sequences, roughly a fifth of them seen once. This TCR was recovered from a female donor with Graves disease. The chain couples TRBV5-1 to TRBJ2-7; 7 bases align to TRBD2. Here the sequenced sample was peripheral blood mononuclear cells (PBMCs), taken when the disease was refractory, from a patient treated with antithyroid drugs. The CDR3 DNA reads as TGCGCCAGCAGCTTGGCCGTCGCGGGAGTTTCCTACGAGCAGTACTTC. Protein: CASSLAVAGVSYEQYF.